Sequencing of this T cell receptor beta chain was carried out in a study of T cells after somatic rescue of genetic block. This table comes from immunoSEQ multiplex PCR, and its TCRdb copy is limited to in-frame clones, with some not included. The sample records roughly 12,000 clones, around four fifths being singletons. The germline gives CDR1 SQVTM, CDR2 ANQGSEA. Trimming removed 4 bases from V and 7 bases from J, with 7 bases in between. The CDR3 totals 10 residues. J is TRBJ1-1 and V is TRBV29-1; D is undetermined. The sequencing sample was made of peripheral blood mononuclear cells (PBMCs). This sequence originates from a boy aged 10-17 years. The CDR3 reads CSVARSEAFF. The CDR3 nucleotides read TGCAGCGTTGCCAGGAGTGAAGCTTTCTTT.